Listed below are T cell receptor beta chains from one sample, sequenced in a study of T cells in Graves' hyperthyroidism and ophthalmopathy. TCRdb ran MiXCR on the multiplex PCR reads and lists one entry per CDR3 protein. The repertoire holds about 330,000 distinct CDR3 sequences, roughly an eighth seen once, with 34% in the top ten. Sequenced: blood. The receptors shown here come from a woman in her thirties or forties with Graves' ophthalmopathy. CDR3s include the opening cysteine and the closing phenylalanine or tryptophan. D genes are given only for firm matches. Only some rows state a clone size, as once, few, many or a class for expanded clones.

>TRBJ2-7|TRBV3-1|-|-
CASSQFPVGSRNEQYF
TGTGCCAGCAGCCAATTCCCCGTCGGCAGTCGCAACGAGCAGTACTTC
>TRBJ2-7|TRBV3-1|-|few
CASSQRVREQYF
TGTGCCAGCAGCCAAAGGGTGCGGGAGCAGTACTTC
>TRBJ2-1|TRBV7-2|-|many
CASRLGPNNEQFF
TGTGCCAGCAGGCTCGGCCCCAACAATGAGCAGTTCTTC
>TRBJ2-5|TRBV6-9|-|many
CARNGGYF
TGTGCCAGGAACGGGGGTTACTTC
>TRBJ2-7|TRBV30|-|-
CAWRNREEQYF
TGTGCCTGGAGGAACAGGGAAGAGCAGTACTTC
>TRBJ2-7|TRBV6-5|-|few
CASSYGASWYGTPSYEQYF
TGTGCCAGCAGTTACGGGGCTTCTTGGTACGGGACCCCCTCCTACGAGCAGTACTTC
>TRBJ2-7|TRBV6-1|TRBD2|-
CASRLAGEIYEQYF
TGTGCCAGCAGACTAGCGGGGGAAATATACGAGCAGTACTTC
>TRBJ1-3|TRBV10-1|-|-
CASRSNPEGNTIYF
TGCGCCAGCAGATCCAACCCGGAAGGAAACACCATATATTTT
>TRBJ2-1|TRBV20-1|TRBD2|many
CSGETSGGDNEQFF
TGCAGTGGAGAGACTAGCGGGGGGGACAATGAGCAGTTCTTC
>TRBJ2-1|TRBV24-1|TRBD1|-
CATGDVPGTGATTMNEQFF
TGTGCCACCGGTGATGTACCCGGGACAGGGGCTACTACAATGAATGAGCAGTTCTTC
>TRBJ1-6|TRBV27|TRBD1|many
CASSRRGQGNSPLHF
TGTGCCAGCAGTCGCCGGGGACAGGGGAATTCACCCCTCCACTTT
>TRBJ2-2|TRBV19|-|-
CASSPPGRTNTGELFF
TGTGCCAGTAGCCCCCCGGGGAGGACGAACACCGGGGAGCTGTTTTTT
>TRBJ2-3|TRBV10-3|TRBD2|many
CAISATTSRDTQYF
TGTGCCATCAGTGCGACGACTAGCAGAGATACGCAGTATTTT
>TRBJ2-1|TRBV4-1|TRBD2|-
CASRSLSGIWNEQFF
TGCGCCAGCAGATCCCTTAGCGGGATTTGGAATGAGCAGTTCTTC
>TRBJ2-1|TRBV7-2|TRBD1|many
CASSVTAQGWGQFF
TGTGCCAGCAGCGTCACCGCACAGGGGTGGGGGCAGTTCTTC
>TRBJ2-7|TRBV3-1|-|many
CASSLDTGGYEQYF
TGTGCCAGCAGCCTCGACACTGGGGGCTACGAGCAGTACTTC
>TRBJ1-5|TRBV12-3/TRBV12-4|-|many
CASSYEGLQPQHF
TGTGCCAGCAGTTATGAGGGCCTGCAGCCCCAGCATTTT
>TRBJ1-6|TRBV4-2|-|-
CASSPRALSPLHF
TGTGCCAGCAGCCCCCGGGCCCTGTCACCCCTCCACTTT
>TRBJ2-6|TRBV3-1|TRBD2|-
CASSYVLAGGSGANVLTF
TGTGCCAGCAGCTACGTACTAGCGGGAGGAAGTGGGGCCAACGTCCTGACTTTC
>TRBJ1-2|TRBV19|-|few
CASSIAGIDGYTF
TGTGCCAGTAGTATCGCCGGGATTGATGGCTACACCTTC
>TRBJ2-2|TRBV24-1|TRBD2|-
CATSGGLAENTGELFF
TGTGCCACCAGTGGTGGACTAGCGGAGAACACCGGGGAGCTGTTTTTT
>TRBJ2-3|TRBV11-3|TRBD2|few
CASSSRTSGVGTDTQYF
TGTGCCAGCAGCTCCCGGACTAGCGGGGTTGGCACAGATACGCAGTATTTT
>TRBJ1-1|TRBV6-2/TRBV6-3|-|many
CASKGPVLGTEAFF
TGTGCCAGCAAAGGGCCGGTTCTTGGAACTGAAGCTTTCTTT
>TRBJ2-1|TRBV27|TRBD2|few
CASSPNLAGGYNEQFF
TGTGCCAGCAGTCCCAATCTAGCGGGGGGCTACAATGAGCAGTTCTTC
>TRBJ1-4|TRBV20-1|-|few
CSARDERFREKLFF
TGCAGTGCTAGAGATGAACGGTTCAGAGAAAAACTGTTTTTT
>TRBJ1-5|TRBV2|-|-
CASSSPGGNQPQHF
TGTGCCAGCAGTTCCCCGGGGGGCAATCAGCCCCAGCATTTT
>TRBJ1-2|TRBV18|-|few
CASSPPPSLANYGYTF
TGTGCCAGCTCACCTCCCCCCAGCCTCGCTAACTATGGCTACACCTTC
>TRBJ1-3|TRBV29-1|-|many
CSVEVVARQGAIYF
TGCAGCGTTGAAGTAGTAGCCCGACAAGGAGCCATATATTTT
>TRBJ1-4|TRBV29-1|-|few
CSVAEDSPGKLFF
TGCAGCGTTGCGGAGGACAGTCCTGGAAAACTGTTTTTT
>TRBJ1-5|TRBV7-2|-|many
CASSLAGINQPQHF
TGTGCCAGCAGCTTAGCGGGCATCAATCAGCCCCAGCATTTT
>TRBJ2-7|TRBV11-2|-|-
CASSLMLEQYF
TGTGCCAGCAGCTTAATGCTCGAGCAGTACTTC
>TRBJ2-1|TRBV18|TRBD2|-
CASSTLAGVSKNEQFF
TGTGCCAGCTCAACTTTAGCGGGAGTTAGTAAAAATGAGCAGTTCTTC
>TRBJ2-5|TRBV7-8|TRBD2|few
CASSLAGGGQTQYF
TGTGCCAGCAGTCTAGCGGGGGGTGGTCAGACCCAGTACTTC
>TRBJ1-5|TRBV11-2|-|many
CASSVTTDQPQHF
TGTGCCAGCAGCGTCACGACTGATCAGCCCCAGCATTTT
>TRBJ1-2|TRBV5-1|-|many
CASSFTENYGYTF
TGCGCCAGCAGCTTCACAGAAAACTATGGCTACACCTTC
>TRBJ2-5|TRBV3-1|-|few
CASSQGYRVQETQYF
TGTGCCAGCAGCCAAGGTTATAGGGTCCAAGAGACCCAGTACTTC
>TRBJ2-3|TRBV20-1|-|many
CSVPTSTDTQYF
TGCAGTGTTCCGACTAGCACAGATACGCAGTATTTT
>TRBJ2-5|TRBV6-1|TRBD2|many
CASRRAGGGQETQYF
TGTGCCAGCAGACGGGCGGGGGGGGGCCAAGAGACCCAGTACTTC
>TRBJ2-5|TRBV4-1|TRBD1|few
CASSRQTGGETQYF
TGCGCCAGCAGCCGGCAGACAGGGGGAGAGACCCAGTACTTC
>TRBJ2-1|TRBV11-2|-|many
CASRLLSGGVGEQFF
TGTGCCAGCAGGTTACTCAGTGGAGGGGTTGGTGAGCAGTTCTTC
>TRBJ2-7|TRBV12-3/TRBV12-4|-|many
CASSPKDSPYEQYF
TGTGCCAGCAGTCCAAAGGACAGCCCCTACGAGCAGTACTTC
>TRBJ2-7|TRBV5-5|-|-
CASSLGHRAGEQYF
TGTGCCAGCAGCTTGGGGCACAGGGCCGGCGAGCAGTACTTC